The next 26 T cell receptor beta chains were all read from a single sample in a study of blood T cells in healthy people across ages. It was with a sample-barcoded 5' primer and a J-beta primer mix that a second PCR of about 6 to 12 cycles was run. TCRdb reanalysed the 5' RACE reads using MiXCR and keeps one entry per CDR3 protein. Of about 750,000 distinct CDR3 sequences listed, 50% to 65% are singletons. The sequenced sample was blood. The origin of the receptors is a man aged 80 or over in good health.

The V gene is TRBV5-1, the J gene TRBJ2-1; the D gene is possibly TRBD2 (5 bases). Trimming left V 4 bases short and J 8 bases short, with 16 bases between. The germline V gene has CDR1 SGHRS and CDR2 YFSETQ. CDR3 length: 14 amino acids. CDR3 nucleotide sequence: TGCGCCAGCAGCCCGGAGGCCGGTCGGGATGAGCAGTTCTTC. Translating it yields CASSPEAGRDEQFF.

This clonotype was recorded a few times. The CDR3 region has the DNA TGTGCCAGCAGTTCTCTAATAACGAACACTGAAGCTTTCTTT. The encoded protein is CASSSLITNTEAFF. The chain is built from TRBV27 and TRBJ1-1, with D hard to call. Germline CDR1 MNHEY, CDR2 SMNVEV (reference sequence). This CDR3 region has 14 residues. Trimming left V 4 bases short and J 1 base short, with 10 bases between.

The table lists this clonotype with a count of one. V and J are TRBV14 and TRBJ1-5, with D possibly TRBD1 on 5 matching bases. The germline gives CDR1 SGHDN, CDR2 FVKESK. V was shortened by 6 bases and J by 1 base, with 28 bases between the two germline ends. The CDR3 loop spans 20 amino acids. The CDR3 spells CASRRGSSGTILYSNQPQHF. CDR3 DNA: TGTGCCAGCAGGCGCGGATCTTCCGGGACCATTTTATACAGCAATCAGCCCCAGCATTTT.

The CDR3 is CASSQGTSGREHRDAYF. CDR3 sequence (DNA): TGTGCCAGCAGCCAAGGGACTAGCGGGAGGGAGCACAGAGACGCGTATTTT. The V gene is TRBV3-1, the J gene TRBJ2-3; 15 bases are a match to TRBD2. V lost 1 base, J lost 14 bases, and 13 bases stayed unmatched. This CDR3 spans 17 amino acids. CDR1 LGHDT and CDR2 YNNKEL come from the germline V gene (reference sequence).

This clonotype was seen ten or more times. The rearrangement links TRBV20-1 to TRBJ2-6, with D perhaps matching TRBD1 (6 bases). CDR1 and CDR2 (germline): DFQATT, SNEGSKA (reference sequence). This CDR3 comprises 15 residues. V was cut by 6 bases and J by 2 bases, with 14 bases left in between. As DNA, the CDR3 is TGCAGTGCCAGCCCCCCAGGGGCTGGGGCCAACGTCCTGACTTTC. As protein: CSASPPGAGANVLTF.

This chain uses TRBV2 with TRBJ1-1; D gene ambiguous. Trimming cost V 8 bases and J 4 bases, with 5 bases left between them. The CDR3 loop spans 10 amino acids. The germline gives CDR1 SNHLY, CDR2 FYNNEI. CDR3 DNA sequence: TGTGCCAGCCGATTCACTGAAGCTTTCTTT. This sequence encodes CASRFTEAFF.

This clonotype was counted only a few times. The V and J genes are TRBV28 and TRBJ2-3, with 9 bases lining up with TRBD1. The germline V gene encodes CDR1 MDHEN and CDR2 SYDVKM. CDR3 size: 15 residues. The V and J ends lost 6 bases and 14 bases, in that order; junction bases with no gene match: 18. As DNA, the CDR3 is TGTGCCAGCAGCTACAGGGGGCTGAGGCACAGATACGCGTATTTT. This encodes CASSYRGLRHRYAYF.

This sequence joins TRBV4-2 and TRBJ1-2; 7 bases align to TRBD1. The trim removed 4 bases at V and 4 bases at J, leaving 6 bases unmatched. The CDR3 is made up of 14 amino acids. The V gene's germline CDR1 is LGHNA and CDR2 YNFKEQ. CDR3 loop: CASSPGGQIYGYTF. The CDR3 DNA sequence: TGTGCCAGCAGCCCGGGGGGACAGATCTATGGCTACACCTTC.

This clonotype was counted only a few times. The chain couples TRBV9 to TRBJ2-3; 7 bases align to TRBD2. CDR1 and CDR2 from the germline V gene are SGDLS and YYNGEE. The CDR3 runs 16 residues. V lost 3 bases and J lost 2; bases outside the gene matches: 9. The CDR3 here is CASSGPGLAVTDTQYF. CDR3 DNA sequence: TGTGCCAGCAGCGGACCGGGGCTAGCGGTCACAGATACGCAGTATTTT. Based on the CDR3 plus reference TRBV9 and TRBJ2-3, the full variable domain is DSGVTQTPKHLITATGQRVTLRCSPRSGDLSVYWYQQSLDQGLQFLIQYYNGEERAKGNILERFSAQQFPDLHSELNLSSLELGDSALYFCASSGPGLAVTDTQYFGPGTRLTVL.

The chain joins TRBV20-1 to TRBJ2-3; a weak D match, TRBD1 (6 bases). The CDR3 runs to 17 residues. Deletions cut 1 base from V and 14 bases from J, with 31 bases between. CDR1 and CDR2 (germline): DFQATT, SNEGSKA (reference sequence). The CDR3 spells CSARVKGDPLTSRYAYF. CDR3 nucleotide sequence: TGCAGTGCTAGAGTCAAGGGGGACCCCCTAACGTCCAGATACGCGTATTTT.

This clonotype was recorded once. CDR3 sequence reads: CASSKAGGPSCEQYF. CDR3 in DNA: TGTGCCAGCAGCAAGGCGGGAGGGCCAAGCTGCGAGCAGTACTTC. The V gene is TRBV28, the J gene TRBJ2-7; 9 positions agree with TRBD2. The V and J ends lost 6 bases and 6 bases, in that order; junction bases with no gene match: 12. The CDR3 consists of 15 residues. CDR1 MDHEN and CDR2 SYDVKM come from the germline V gene.

This clonotype was counted only a few times. This chain connects TRBV21-1 to TRBJ2-7. TRBV21-1 is deemed a pseudogene. The CDR3 runs 15 residues. In DNA form, the CDR3 reads TGTGCCAGCAGCAAGACGACAGGAACGTCCTACGAGCAGTACTTC. Its translation: CASSKTTGTSYEQYF.

In the case of this clonotype: Compared with germline, one end of the junction differs, possibly owing to a read error. V is TRBV20-1 and J is TRBJ1-4, with D possibly matching TRBD1 (6 bases). Germline V gives CDR1 DFQATT, CDR2 SNEGSKA (reference sequence). This CDR3 is 14 amino acids long. The CDR3 region has the DNA TGCAGTGCTAGATCCTCTTGGGGGCATGAAAGACTGTTTTTT. It specifies CSARSSWGHERLFF.

The chain combines TRBV24-1 with TRBJ2-1, with 7 bases identical to TRBD1. Trimming cost V 5 bases and J 6 bases; bases outside gene matches: 6. In germline, CDR1 is KGHDR, CDR2 SFDVKD. The CDR3 contains 14 residues. CDR3 sequence: CATSAGTAANEQFF. CDR3 bases: TGTGCCACCAGTGCCGGGACAGCGGCCAATGAGCAGTTCTTC.

This clonotype was recorded a few times. The rearrangement uses TRBV3-1 and TRBJ1-5, with D uncertain. CDR1 is LGHDT and CDR2 is YNNKEL in the germline V gene (reference sequence). The CDR3 contains 15 residues. V was trimmed by 0 bases and J by 7 bases, leaving 13 bases between them. This CDR3 reads CASSQDGGVGQPQHF. The CDR3, as DNA: TGTGCCAGCAGCCAAGACGGTGGGGTTGGACAGCCCCAGCATTTT. Looking up the rest from reference TRBV3-1 and TRBJ1-5 gives the full variable domain: DTAVSQTPKYLVTQMGNDKSIKCEQNLGHDTMYWYKQDSKKFLKIMFSYNNKELIINETVPNRFSPKSPDKAHLNLHINSLELGDSAVYFCASSQDGGVGQPQHFGDGTRLSIL.

This clonotype was detected a few times. The chain has TRBV20-1 and TRBJ1-2; D uncertain. This CDR3 is 13 amino acids long. Germline values: CDR1 DFQATT, CDR2 SNEGSKA (reference sequence). The V end lost 0 bases, the J end lost 3 bases, and 8 bases lay between the germline ends. The CDR3 DNA sequence: TGCAGTGCTAGAGATGGGCCCCACTATGGCTACACCTTC. It translates to CSARDGPHYGYTF.

The chain combines TRBV5-1 with TRBJ1-2; 7 bases are a match to TRBD1. V lost 5 bases to trimming and J lost 2 bases; unmatched junction nucleotides: 6. The CDR3 is made up of 14 amino acids. Per germline, CDR1 SGHRS and CDR2 YFSETQ. This CDR3 reads CASRYTGDNYGYTF. The CDR3 coding sequence is TGCGCCAGCAGGTATACAGGGGACAACTATGGCTACACCTTC.

This clonotype was detected only once. The V and J genes are TRBV6-1 and TRBJ2-1; 15 positions match TRBD2. This CDR3 is built from 18 residues. The germline V gene has CDR1 MNHNS and CDR2 SASEGT. With 8 bases clipped from V and 2 bases from J, the junction kept 10 bases outside the gene matches. The DNA for the CDR3 is TGTGCCAGCGGTCCCCCGGGACTAGCGGGAGGTACCTACAATGAGCAGTTCTTC. Translated, it gives CASGPPGLAGGTYNEQFF.

The table lists this clonotype with many counts. The chain links TRBV7-3 to TRBJ2-3; D uncertain. V lost 2 bases and J 0 bases, leaving 9 bases between the germline ends. Germline-derived CDR1 and CDR2 are SGHTA and FQGTGA. This CDR3 spans 15 amino acids. This chain's CDR3 is CASSLGGASTDTQYF. The CDR3 DNA reads TGTGCCAGCAGCTTAGGTGGAGCTAGCACAGATACGCAGTATTTT.

The chain is built from TRBV20-1 and TRBJ2-3; TRBD2 aligns across 8 bases. This CDR3 has 17 amino acids. Germline loops: CDR1 DFQATT, CDR2 SNEGSKA (reference sequence). Trimming removed 3 bases from V and 14 bases from J; junction bases left unmatched: 25. The CDR3 is CSASKRQAGVRHRYAYF. CDR3 nucleotide sequence: TGCAGTGCTAGCAAAAGGCAAGCGGGAGTAAGGCACAGATACGCGTATTTT.

This clonotype was recorded a few times. The chain couples TRBV29-1 to TRBJ2-2, with TRBD2 identical over 7 bases. The CDR3 loop spans 16 amino acids. The germline CDR1 and CDR2 sequences are SQVTM and ANQGSEA. Losses at the gene ends were 6 bases for V and 5 bases for J; bases not matched to a gene: 15. CDR3 residues: CSVKSTVDSGTGELFF. DNA for the CDR3: TGCAGCGTGAAATCGACAGTTGATAGCGGGACCGGGGAGCTGTTTTTT.

In the case of this clonotype: The junction shows a germline mismatch at one end, possibly a read error. This chain joins TRBV2 and TRBJ2-7; D ambiguous. Germline values: CDR1 SNHLY, CDR2 FYNNEI. The length of the CDR3 is 12 residues. Written as DNA, the CDR3 is TGTTCCAGCAGTGGAAGACACTACGAGCAGTACTTC. This gives the protein CSSSGRHYEQYF.

There are a few counts of this clonotype. The chain joins TRBV20-1 to TRBJ2-6; 7 bases map to TRBD1. Germline V gene lookup returns CDR1 DFQATT and CDR2 SNEGSKA (reference sequence). V lost 6 bases, J lost 0 bases, and 11 bases stayed unmatched. This CDR3 comprises 17 residues. The CDR3: CSAKGAKGSSGANVLTF. In DNA form, the CDR3 reads TGCAGTGCCAAGGGGGCGAAGGGCTCCTCTGGGGCCAACGTCCTGACTTTC.

CDR3 region: CASSAVWAEEGEQFF. The CDR3 nucleotides read TGTGCCAGCAGTGCCGTCTGGGCGGAAGAGGGTGAGCAGTTCTTC. This sequence joins TRBV6-2 or TRBV6-3 and TRBJ2-1; the D gene is possibly TRBD2 (5 bases). This CDR3 has 15 residues. V gave up 5 bases and J gave up 9 bases, with 20 bases separating them. CDR1 and CDR2 from the germline V gene are MNHEY and SVGEGT.

About this clonotype itself: Germline is not matched at one junction end, which may reflect a read error. This rearrangement joins TRBV28 to TRBJ2-7; D call uncertain. The J call is uncertain, as TRBJ2-5 better fits the DNA end. Looked up from germline, CDR1 is MDHEN and CDR2 is SYDVKM. The CDR3 runs to 12 residues. The CDR3 sequence is CAGSLIHETQYF. The CDR3 bases are TGTGCCGGCAGTTTAATCCACGAGACCCAGTACTTC.

The V and J genes are TRBV20-1 and TRBJ2-5, with 7 positions matching TRBD1. From germline, CDR1 is DFQATT and CDR2 SNEGSKA (reference sequence). CDR3 length equals 14 residues. V was pared by 3 bases and J by 1 base, with 5 bases of the junction left unmatched. CDR3 region: CSASPGQIQETQYF. The CDR3 DNA follows: TGCAGTGCTAGCCCGGGACAGATCCAAGAGACCCAGTACTTC.